One and the same sample provided the 19 T cell receptor beta chains below, sequenced in a study of neoadjuvant anti-PD-1 for oral cavity cancer. The data were produced by immunoSEQ multiplex PCR, yet TCRdb's version contains in-frame clones alone and is incomplete. The sample includes fewer than 8,500 clones, 76% of them seen just once. Sequenced here: PBMCs, sampled before nivolumab (anti-PD-1) treatment. Receptors originate from a person aged 35-79 years with oral cavity squamous cell carcinoma.

V is TRBV19 and J is TRBJ2-7, with D possibly being TRBD1 (7 bases). V lost 6 bases and J lost 5, with 29 bases in between. The CDR3 sequence is 18 residues long. Per the germline V gene, CDR1 is LNHDA and CDR2 is SQIVND (reference sequence). The CDR3: CASSPQQITGDWWNEQYF. The CDR3 DNA sequence: TGTGCCAGTAGCCCACAACAAATAACAGGGGACTGGTGGAACGAGCAGTACTTC. Full variable domain (rest looked up from reference TRBV19 and TRBJ2-7): DGGITQSPKYLFRKEGQNVTLSCEQNLNHDAMYWYRQDPGQGLRLIYYSQIVNDFQKGDIAEGYSVSREKKESFPLTVTSAQKNPTAFYLCASSPQQITGDWWNEQYFGPGTRLTVT.

The rearrangement uses TRBV5-1 and TRBJ2-2, with D hard to call. The CDR3 consists of 13 residues. The V gene's germline CDR1 is SGHRS and CDR2 YFSETQ. Trimming left V 0 bases short and J 5 bases short, with 5 bases between. CDR3 DNA sequence: TGCGCCAGCAGCTTGGGAGAAACCGGGGAGCTGTTTTTT. Its translation: CASSLGETGELFF. Full variable domain (remainder filled in from reference TRBV5-1 and TRBJ2-2): KAGVTQTPRYLIKTRGQQVTLSCSPISGHRSVSWYQQTPGQGLQFLFEYFSETQRNKGNFPGRFSGRQFSNSRSEMNVSTLELGDSALYLCASSLGETGELFFGEGSRLTVL.

This chain links TRBV2 with TRBJ1-4; TRBD1 might be the D (6 bases). The CDR3 totals 13 residues. Trimming shortened V by 10 bases and J by 1 base, and 10 bases separated the two germline ends. CDR1 and CDR2 (germline): SNHLY, FYNNEI. Here the CDR3 DNA reads TGTGCCACCCAAGGGGGAACTAATGAAAAACTGTTTTTT. It codes for CATQGGTNEKLFF.

In this sample, this clone turned up a few times. This chain uses TRBV19 with TRBJ2-2; D call uncertain. CDR3 length: 14 amino acids. The germline CDR1 and CDR2 sequences are LNHDA and SQIVND (reference sequence). Trimming left V 4 bases short and J 0 bases short, with 6 bases between. CDR3 bases: TGTGCCAGTAGTAGTATCACGAACACCGGGGAGCTGTTTTTT. It is translated as CASSSITNTGELFF.

The chain employs TRBV14 and TRBJ1-1; D gene unclear. Germline V gene lookup returns CDR1 SGHDN and CDR2 FVKESK. Trimming took off 0 bases at V and 7 bases at J, with 9 bases between the two ends. The CDR3 has 13 residues. Here the CDR3 reads CASSQEPVFEAFF. In DNA form, the CDR3 reads TGTGCCAGCAGCCAAGAGCCGGTTTTTGAAGCTTTCTTT.

J is TRBJ2-7 and V is TRBV15; no definite D call. Trimming stripped 3 bases from V and 0 bases from J, with 12 bases between. The CDR3 is made up of 15 amino acids. Germline lookup yields CDR1 LNHNV and CDR2 YYDKDF (reference sequence). The CDR3 coding sequence is TGTGCCACCAGCAGCAACAGAGACTTCTCCTACGAGCAGTACTTC. It yields the protein CATSSNRDFSYEQYF.

The chain recombines TRBV2 with TRBJ1-5; D gene unclear. Trimming shortened V by 6 bases and J by 3 bases, and 12 bases separated the two germline ends. The CDR3 loop spans 14 amino acids. The germline CDR1 and CDR2 sequences are SNHLY and FYNNEI. This CDR3 reads CASSLQESNQPQHF. CDR3 nucleotide sequence: TGTGCCAGCAGCCTTCAGGAGTCCAATCAGCCCCAGCATTTT.

This clone showed up just a few times. The rearrangement uses TRBV6-5 and TRBJ2-2; D gene unclear. This CDR3 contains 13 residues. With 2 bases removed from V and 1 base from J, the gap between germline ends came to 2 bases. The V gene's germline CDR1 is MNHEY and CDR2 SVGAGI. The chain's CDR3 is CASSYENTGELFF. CDR3 bases: TGTGCCAGCAGTTACGAGAACACCGGGGAGCTGTTTTTT.

The chain has TRBV29-1 and TRBJ2-1, with 11 positions matching TRBD2. J gave up 10 bases and V 4 bases, and 3 bases lay outside the gene matches. This CDR3 region has 12 residues. Germline lookup yields CDR1 SQVTM and CDR2 ANQGSEA. Written as DNA, the CDR3 is TGCAGCGTTGTAGCGGGGGGGCGCGAGCAGTTCTTC. Amino acids: CSVVAGGREQFF.

The chain employs TRBV15 and TRBJ2-7; no clear D. In germline, CDR1 is LNHNV, CDR2 YYDKDF (reference sequence). The CDR3 extends over 17 amino acids. V dropped 1 base and J dropped 7 bases, with 23 bases sitting between them. The CDR3 sequence is CATSRVLGLRRLTEQYF. The DNA of the CDR3 is TGTGCCACCAGCAGAGTCCTGGGGTTACGACGCCTTACGGAGCAGTACTTC.

The chain employs TRBV2 and TRBJ2-2; the match to TRBD1 covers 9 bases. CDR1 is SNHLY and CDR2 is FYNNEI in the germline V gene. The CDR3 has 15 residues. J gave up 1 base and V 7 bases, and 4 bases lay outside the gene matches. CDR3 coding DNA: TGTGCCAGCACGAAGGACAGGGGGAACACCGGGGAGCTGTTTTTT. Translated: CASTKDRGNTGELFF. Together with reference TRBV2 and TRBJ2-2, the CDR3 gives the full variable domain: EPEVTQTPSHQVTQMGQEVILRCVPISNHLYFYWYRQILGQKVEFLVSFYNNEISEKSEIFDDQFSVERPDGSNFTLKIRSTKLEDSAMYFCASTKDRGNTGELFFGEGSRLTVL.

This clone has more than one count but fewer than ten. The V and J genes are TRBV4-1 and TRBJ1-4, with 8 positions matching TRBD1. The CDR3 is made up of 14 amino acids. The germline V gene encodes CDR1 MGHRA and CDR2 YSYEKL. The ends lost 1 base at V and 8 bases at J; junction bases unmatched: 3. In nucleotides, the CDR3 is TGCGCCAGCAGCCAAGGAGGGACAGGAGAAAAACTGTTTTTT. Protein product: CASSQGGTGEKLFF.

The rearrangement joins TRBV5-1 to TRBJ2-3; no definite D call. Germline CDR1 and CDR2: SGHRS and YFSETQ. This CDR3 spans 13 amino acids. Trimming took off 2 bases at V and 4 bases at J, with 8 bases between the two ends. CDR3 sequence (DNA): TGCGCCAGCAGCTTCTTTGTTTCAGATACGCAGTATTTT. This encodes CASSFFVSDTQYF.

The chain is built from TRBV4-3 and TRBJ2-3, with D uncertain. This CDR3 region has 15 residues. The V end was cut by 1 base, the J end by 1 base, with 9 bases between. The germline CDR1 and CDR2 sequences are LGHNA and YSLEER. The CDR3 coding sequence is TGCGCCAGCAGCCAAGGTGTTATGGGCACAGATACGCAGTATTTT. The encoded protein is CASSQGVMGTDTQYF.

The genes are TRBV7-2 and TRBJ1-3; D is unresolved. Trimming took 5 bases from V and 4 from J, leaving 15 bases between them. Per germline, CDR1 SGHTA and CDR2 FQGNSA. CDR3 size: 15 residues. CDR3 DNA: TGTGCCAGCAGCCAGGCTTGGGAATGGGGAAACACCATATATTTT. Protein product: CASSQAWEWGNTIYF.

The V gene is TRBV9, the J gene TRBJ2-7; no clear D. From germline, CDR1 is SGDLS and CDR2 YYNGEE. This CDR3 spans 14 amino acids. Trimming took off 0 bases at V and 2 bases at J, with 9 bases between the two ends. The CDR3 spells CASSVDGLAYEQYF. The CDR3 coding sequence is TGTGCCAGCAGCGTAGACGGGCTGGCCTACGAGCAGTACTTC.

The rearrangement links TRBV5-1 to TRBJ1-6, with D possibly matching TRBD1 (5 bases). The CDR3 is made up of 15 amino acids. V dropped 2 bases and J dropped 5 bases, with 11 bases sitting between them. Germline V gene lookup returns CDR1 SGHRS and CDR2 YFSETQ. The CDR3 loop reads CASSFGTADNSPLHF. The CDR3 DNA reads as TGCGCCAGCAGCTTCGGGACCGCTGATAATTCACCCCTCCACTTT. Drawing the rest from reference TRBV5-1 and TRBJ1-6, the complete variable domain is KAGVTQTPRYLIKTRGQQVTLSCSPISGHRSVSWYQQTPGQGLQFLFEYFSETQRNKGNFPGRFSGRQFSNSRSEMNVSTLELGDSALYLCASSFGTADNSPLHFGNGTRLTVT.

The chain links TRBV5-1 to TRBJ2-1, with a tentative D call TRBD1 (6 bases). Germline V gives CDR1 SGHRS, CDR2 YFSETQ. The CDR3 runs 13 residues. V gave up 1 base and J gave up 9 bases, with 11 bases separating them. The CDR3 DNA sequence: TGCGCCAGCAGCTTGAGGGGGTCCCCTGAGCAGTTCTTC. Translating it yields CASSLRGSPEQFF.

The CDR3 spells CASSPQTAIPDNEQFF. CDR3 sequence (DNA): TGCGCCAGCAGCCCGCAAACAGCGATTCCGGACAATGAGCAGTTCTTC. V usage is TRBV5-1 and J usage is TRBJ2-1; D not resolved. Deletions cut 4 bases from V and 5 bases from J, with 19 bases between. CDR3 length equals 16 residues. Germline V gene data show CDR1 as SGHRS and CDR2 as YFSETQ.